Each of the 29 T cell receptor beta chains below was sequenced from the same sample in a study of cytomegalovirus exposure and HLA in healthy donors (dated by TCRdb to 2015 to 2018). Libraries were made using the immunoSEQ multiplex PCR assay. For the multiplex PCR, a mixture combining 60 forward primers for TCR Vbeta segments and 13 reverse primers for TCR Jbeta segments was used. What TCRdb holds here is the immuneACCESS table cut down to in-frame rearrangements. Part of the clones is not present; checked against another copy, under half of the missing clones reflect an unresolved V gene, and the others are unexplained. The sample includes about 120,000 clones, with about four fifths observed a single time. The ten largest clonotypes hold roughly 3.9% of the sample. The sequenced material came from PBMCs. All receptors come from a woman under 40 in good health and CMV-seronegative.

The V call is TRBV7-9, the J call TRBJ1-2, with 11 bases identical to TRBD1. The CDR3 has 16 amino acids. The ends lost 8 bases at V and 5 bases at J; junction bases unmatched: 13. Germline-derived CDR1 and CDR2 are SEHNR and FQNEAQ (reference sequence). CDR3 DNA sequence: TGTGCCAGCTCACGCCTAAGGACAGGGGGCCTATATGGCTACACCTTC. This translates into CASSRLRTGGLYGYTF.

The chain carries TRBV19 and TRBJ2-7; 9 bases map to TRBD1. Germline V CDR1 and CDR2: LNHDA, SQIVND (reference sequence). This CDR3 region has 14 residues. V lost 3 bases to trimming and J lost 6 bases; unmatched junction nucleotides: 6. Here the CDR3 reads CASSMTGGSSEQYF. DNA for the CDR3: TGTGCCAGTAGTATGACAGGGGGATCGTCCGAGCAGTACTTC.

This chain connects TRBV2 to TRBJ2-7; D unresolved. This CDR3 spans 13 amino acids. The V gene lost 6 bases and the J gene lost 7 bases, with 16 bases spanning the gap. CDR1 is SNHLY and CDR2 is FYNNEI in the germline V gene. CDR3 nucleotide sequence: TGTGCCAGCAGCTACCCCTCTCTCGGGGAGCAGTACTTC. The encoded protein is CASSYPSLGEQYF.

V gene TRBV5-1 combines with J gene TRBJ2-3, with 7 bases that match TRBD1. Germline values: CDR1 SGHRS, CDR2 YFSETQ. The CDR3 loop spans 15 amino acids. V gave up 1 base and J gave up 4 bases; unmatched junction bases: 6. The CDR3 loop reads CASSLTGQTSDTQYF. CDR3 nucleotide sequence: TGCGCCAGCAGCTTGACGGGACAGACTTCAGATACGCAGTATTTT.

The rearrangement links TRBV6-5 to TRBJ2-7, with unresolved D. The germline V gene encodes CDR1 MNHEY and CDR2 SVGAGI. This CDR3 has 14 residues. Trimming removed 7 bases at V and 0 bases at J, with 13 bases between. The chain's CDR3 is CASNPSGVSYEQYF. The CDR3 DNA reads TGTGCCAGCAACCCCTCGGGTGTCTCCTACGAGCAGTACTTC.

The chain employs TRBV5-1 and TRBJ2-1, with 11 bases lining up with TRBD2. This CDR3 region has 16 residues. Germline V gene data show CDR1 as SGHRS and CDR2 as YFSETQ. V shed 0 bases, J shed 4 bases, and the junction held 3 bases outside the gene matches. Here the CDR3 reads CASSLAGTSGYNEQFF. In DNA, the CDR3 is TGCGCCAGCAGCTTGGCCGGGACTAGCGGTTACAATGAGCAGTTCTTC.

The chain recombines TRBV19 with TRBJ2-1, with 11 bases fitting TRBD2. The CDR3 sequence is 17 residues long. The V gene end was trimmed by 3 bases and the J gene end by 5 bases; junction bases not matched to a gene: 9. Germline V gene sequence: CDR1 LNHDA, CDR2 SQIVND (reference sequence). CDR3 nucleotides: TGTGCCAGTAGTATTATTAGCGGGAGGGCTGGAAACAATGAGCAGTTCTTC. It specifies CASSIISGRAGNNEQFF.

The CDR3 region is CASSLEGASGGIYNEQFF. The CDR3 region has the DNA TGTGCCAGCAGCTTGGAAGGGGCTAGCGGGGGGATTTACAATGAGCAGTTCTTC. This chain links TRBV5-4 with TRBJ2-1; 11 nucleotides line up with TRBD2. Unmatched junction bases numbered 9, after V lost 0 bases and J lost 4 bases. CDR3 length: 18 residues. Germline V CDR1 and CDR2: SGHNT, YYREEE (reference sequence).

The chain uses TRBV27 and TRBJ1-5, with TRBD1 identical over 8 bases. Unmatched junction bases numbered 10, after V lost 5 bases and J lost 7 bases. Germline lookup yields CDR1 MNHEY and CDR2 SMNVEV (reference sequence). The CDR3 contains 15 residues. The CDR3 loop reads CASSLSRGLGQPQHF. CDR3 bases: TGTGCCAGCAGTCTAAGCAGGGGGCTTGGGCAGCCCCAGCATTTT.

About this clone itself: Other DNA sequences in this specimen translate into the identical CDR3. The rearrangement uses TRBV4-3 and TRBJ2-2; weak D call: TRBD1 (5 bases). CDR3 size: 13 residues. V was shortened by 0 bases and J by 7 bases, with 6 bases between the two germline ends. Germline V CDR1 and CDR2: LGHNA, YSLEER. CDR3: CASSQDRGGELFF. CDR3 in DNA: TGCGCCAGCAGCCAAGATAGGGGCGGGGAGCTGTTTTTT.

This rearrangement joins TRBV5-4 to TRBJ2-2; no reliable D call. CDR1 and CDR2 from the germline V gene are SGHNT and YYREEE (reference sequence). The ends were cut back, 3 bases at V and 1 base at J, with 13 bases in the middle. The CDR3 length is 16 residues. The CDR3 is CASSSARHKNTGELFF. The CDR3 DNA reads as TGTGCCAGCAGCTCCGCGAGACATAAGAACACCGGGGAGCTGTTTTTT.

This chain connects TRBV13 to TRBJ2-1, with 9 bases that match TRBD1. From germline, CDR1 is PRHDT and CDR2 FYEKMQ (reference sequence). Unmatched junction bases numbered 8, after V lost 8 bases and J lost 3 bases. This CDR3 comprises 15 residues. CDR3 amino acids: CASVEAGQGYNEQFF. The DNA of the CDR3 is TGTGCCAGCGTGGAGGCGGGACAGGGCTACAATGAGCAGTTCTTC.

The chain recombines TRBV19 with TRBJ2-3; TRBD2 aligns across 8 bases. The germline CDR1 and CDR2 sequences are LNHDA and SQIVND (reference sequence). Trimming at V came to 2 bases and at J to 6 bases, leaving 7 bases not matched to a gene. The CDR3 spans 15 residues. The CDR3 spells CASSITGGRYDTQYF. CDR3 nucleotides: TGTGCCAGTAGTATAACGGGAGGGAGGTATGATACGCAGTATTTT. The whole variable domain, remainder taken from reference TRBV19 and TRBJ2-3, is DGGITQSPKYLFRKEGQNVTLSCEQNLNHDAMYWYRQDPGQGLRLIYYSQIVNDFQKGDIAEGYSVSREKKESFPLTVTSAQKNPTAFYLCASSITGGRYDTQYFGPGTRLTVL.

The sample holds one count of this clone. The genes are TRBV5-1 and TRBJ2-1, with 11 bases aligning to TRBD2. Trimming removed 6 bases from V and 6 bases from J; junction bases left unmatched: 8. Germline-derived CDR1 and CDR2 are SGHRS and YFSETQ. The CDR3 extends over 15 amino acids. CDR3 DNA sequence: TGCGCCAGCAACACCCTAGCGGGAGGCCTCAATGAGCAGTTCTTC. Protein sequence: CASNTLAGGLNEQFF. The full variable domain, completed using reference TRBV5-1 and TRBJ2-1, is KAGVTQTPRYLIKTRGQQVTLSCSPISGHRSVSWYQQTPGQGLQFLFEYFSETQRNKGNFPGRFSGRQFSNSRSEMNVSTLELGDSALYLCASNTLAGGLNEQFFGPGTRLTVL.

The chain couples TRBV28 to TRBJ2-1; 8 positions agree with TRBD2. Germline lookup yields CDR1 MDHEN and CDR2 SYDVKM. This CDR3 is built from 15 residues. Losses at the gene ends were 2 bases for V and 7 bases for J; bases not matched to a gene: 7. The chain's CDR3 is CASSLEAGAGNEQFF. The CDR3 region has the DNA TGTGCCAGCAGTTTAGAAGCGGGAGCTGGGAATGAGCAGTTCTTC.

The V gene is TRBV6-1, the J gene TRBJ2-6; TRBD2 agrees at 7 bases. The CDR3 loop spans 17 amino acids. Trimming removed 1 base from V and 2 bases from J; junction bases left unmatched: 5. The germline gives CDR1 MNHNS, CDR2 SASEGT. The CDR3 is CASSEVVGGAGANVLTF. The CDR3 DNA reads as TGTGCCAGCAGTGAAGTGGTGGGAGGGGCTGGGGCCAACGTCCTGACTTTC.

The J gene is TRBJ1-1, the V gene TRBV7-9, with unresolved D. The ends were cut back, 5 bases at V and 0 bases at J, with 7 bases in the middle. CDR1 is SEHNR, CDR2 FQNEAQ, per germline (reference sequence). The CDR3 loop spans 13 amino acids. The CDR3 DNA sequence: TGTGCCAGCAGCAACGGTATGAACACTGAAGCTTTCTTT. The encoded protein is CASSNGMNTEAFF. The variable domain in full, with the rest retrieved from reference TRBV7-9 and TRBJ1-1, is DTGVSQNPRHKITKRGQNVTFRCDPISEHNRLYWYRQTLGQGPEFLTYFQNEAQLEKSRLLSDRFSAERPKGSFSTLEIQRTEQGDSAMYLCASSNGMNTEAFFGQGTRLTVV.

This chain links TRBV28 with TRBJ2-3; D perhaps matches TRBD2 (5 bases). The germline V gene encodes CDR1 MDHEN and CDR2 SYDVKM. The CDR3 is 17 residues long. With 5 bases removed from V and 0 bases from J, the gap between germline ends came to 18 bases. The CDR3 DNA reads TGTGCCAGCAGTCCCGACTATCCAAAAACTAGCACAGATACGCAGTATTTT. This gives the protein CASSPDYPKTSTDTQYF.

The J gene is TRBJ2-7, the V gene TRBV4-3, with D possibly TRBD1 on 7 matching bases. The V and J ends lost 1 base and 6 bases respectively, with 25 bases between them. The CDR3 sequence is 18 residues long. Germline lookup yields CDR1 LGHNA and CDR2 YSLEER. The CDR3 DNA is TGCGCCAGCAGCCAAGGCAGGGGGGAGTCCCCCTCCTACTGCGAGCAGTACTTC. Translation gives CASSQGRGESPSYCEQYF.

V usage is TRBV5-4 and J usage is TRBJ2-7; 10 bases are a match to TRBD2. Per the germline V gene, CDR1 is SGHNT and CDR2 is YYREEE (reference sequence). Losses at the gene ends were 4 bases for V and 3 bases for J; bases not matched to a gene: 7. The CDR3 has 15 amino acids. This CDR3 is CASSPEREGRYEQYF. In nucleotides, the CDR3 is TGTGCCAGCAGCCCTGAGCGGGAGGGGCGCTACGAGCAGTACTTC.

V usage is TRBV2 and J usage is TRBJ2-1, with 13 bases aligning to TRBD2. Germline CDR1 SNHLY, CDR2 FYNNEI. CDR3 length equals 16 residues. Trimming removed 2 bases from V and 10 bases from J; junction bases left unmatched: 8. CDR3 sequence: CASSEMTSGRWGEQFF. CDR3 DNA sequence: TGTGCCAGCAGTGAAATGACTAGCGGGAGGTGGGGGGAGCAGTTCTTC.

The gene calls are TRBV18 and TRBJ2-7; weak D call: TRBD1 (6 bases). The V and J ends lost 2 bases and 1 base respectively, with 12 bases between them. This CDR3 has 15 residues. Germline assignment: CDR1 KGHSH and CDR2 LQKENI. The CDR3 DNA is TGTGCCAGCTCACCAATTACGACAGGTTCCTACGAGCAGTACTTC. It codes for CASSPITTGSYEQYF.

The chain recombines TRBV7-8 with TRBJ2-7; D unclear. The V end was cut by 5 bases, the J end by 6 bases, with 11 bases between. There are 12 residues in the CDR3. CDR1 and CDR2 from the germline V gene are SGHVS and FQNEAQ. CDR3 nucleotides: TGTGCCAGCAGCCCGCCCCTAGGCGAGCAGTACTTC. As protein: CASSPPLGEQYF. Full variable domain (rest looked up from reference TRBV7-8 and TRBJ2-7): GAGVSQSPRYKVAKRGQDVALRCDPISGHVSLFWYQQALGQGPEFLTYFQNEAQLDKSGLPSDRFFAERPEGSVSTLKIQRTQQEDSAVYLCASSPPLGEQYFGPGTRLTVT.

The chain employs TRBV27 and TRBJ2-2, with D possibly being TRBD2 (6 bases). The CDR3 runs to 17 residues. Per germline, CDR1 MNHEY and CDR2 SMNVEV (reference sequence). The germline V and J ends were trimmed by 1 base and 7 bases, with 19 bases remaining between them. In DNA form, the CDR3 reads TGTGCCAGCAGTTTATTGGGGCGGACTAACTACCGCGGGGAGCTGTTTTTT. It encodes CASSLLGRTNYRGELFF.

Worth noting for this clone: Sequence at one end of the junction differs from germline and may be a read error. V is TRBV10-1 and J is TRBJ2-4; 7 bases align to TRBD2. This CDR3 is built from 9 residues. Per the germline V gene, CDR1 is WNHNN and CDR2 is SYGVQD (reference sequence). The CDR3 loop is CASKAGLPF. CDR3 DNA: TGCGCCAGCAAGGCGGGACTACCTTTC.

The table lists this clone with a few counts. The chain links TRBV4-1 to TRBJ2-7, with D perhaps TRBD2 (5 bases). This CDR3 contains 14 residues. Between the trimmed V and J ends, which lost 1 base and 4 bases, there was a span of 11 bases. Germline CDR1 is MGHRA and CDR2 is YSYEKL. The CDR3 nucleotides read TGCGCCAGCAGCCAAGCCCTTACGGGGTACGAGCAGTACTTC. This codes for CASSQALTGYEQYF.

This clone was seen a single time. CDR3 loop: CASRPSGRAYGYTF. CDR3 nucleotide sequence: TGTGCCAGCAGGCCTAGCGGACGGGCCTATGGCTACACCTTC. The chain links TRBV28 to TRBJ1-2; D is unclear. CDR1 and CDR2 from the germline V gene are MDHEN and SYDVKM. V shed 6 bases and J shed 4 bases, with 15 bases lying between them. This CDR3 is built from 14 residues.

The CDR3 sequence: CASSLEGGAPYNEQFF. The DNA of the CDR3 is TGTGCCAGCAGCTTAGAAGGCGGGGCCCCCTACAATGAGCAGTTCTTC. The chain couples TRBV11-2 to TRBJ2-1, with D maybe TRBD2 (6 bases). Germline assignment: CDR1 SGHAT and CDR2 FQNNGV. Trimming removed 0 bases from V and 2 bases from J, with 11 bases in between. There are 16 residues in the CDR3.

The gene calls are TRBV7-9 and TRBJ2-5; D gene uncertain. The CDR3 covers 12 residues. V lost 3 bases, J lost 3 bases, and 5 bases lay in between. CDR1 is SEHNR and CDR2 is FQNEAQ in the germline V gene (reference sequence). The CDR3 loop is CASSLIEETQYF. In DNA, the CDR3 is TGTGCCAGCAGCTTGATAGAAGAGACCCAGTACTTC.